What follows are 6 T cell receptor beta chains derived from one specimen sequenced in a study of early T cells in non-severe SARS-CoV-2 infection. TCRdb independently ran MiXCR on the 5' RACE reads; one entry per CDR3 protein. Here the sample spans approximately 68,000 distinct CDR3 sequences, roughly a tenth being singletons. The material was whole blood, obtained at baseline. The receptors shown here come from an adult who was a healthcare worker with PCR-confirmed SARS-CoV-2 infection or an uninfected control (not recorded which).

This clonotype was observed a few times. The chain recombines TRBV6-6 with TRBJ1-3; D not resolved. V dropped 9 bases and J dropped 0 bases, with 15 bases sitting between them. This CDR3 contains 15 residues. Germline-derived CDR1 and CDR2 are MNHNY and SVGAGI (reference sequence). The DNA of the CDR3 is TGTGCCAGTCCCCCCCGGCCAGACTCTGGAAACACCATATATTTT. As protein: CASPPRPDSGNTIYF.

The rearrangement uses TRBV28 and TRBJ2-7; 10 bases are shared with TRBD1. The CDR3 length is 14 residues. Unmatched junction bases numbered 7, after V lost 6 bases and J lost 5 bases. The germline V gene encodes CDR1 MDHEN and CDR2 SYDVKM. The CDR3 nucleotides read TGTGCCAGCAGGCAACCGGGACAGGGGAACGAGCAGTACTTC. This translates into CASRQPGQGNEQYF.

This clonotype was observed many times. The rearrangement links TRBV27 to TRBJ1-3, with D possibly being TRBD1 (6 bases). Between the trimmed V and J ends, which lost 2 bases and 3 bases, there was a span of 8 bases. Per germline, CDR1 MNHEY and CDR2 SMNVEV (reference sequence). The CDR3 has 14 residues. The DNA for the CDR3 is TGTGCCAGCAGTTTAGGGGGGCGTGGAAACACCATATATTTT. It translates to CASSLGGRGNTIYF.

This clonotype has a count of ten or more. CDR3 nucleotide sequence: TGCGCCAGCAGCCAAACCGACAGGGAGATGAACACTGAAGCTTTCTTT. Its protein is CASSQTDREMNTEAFF. V gene TRBV4-3 combines with J gene TRBJ1-1; TRBD1 matches at 7 bases. This CDR3 is 16 amino acids long. V lost 2 bases and J lost 0; bases outside the gene matches: 6. From germline, CDR1 is LGHNA and CDR2 YSLEER.

The gene calls are TRBV19 and TRBJ1-5; the D gene is possibly TRBD1 (5 bases). The CDR3 totals 13 residues. Germline CDR1 LNHDA, CDR2 SQIVND (reference sequence). Trimming removed 3 bases at V and 4 bases at J, with 7 bases between. CDR3 coding DNA: TGTGCCAGTAGTATTGGGGGAAATCAGCCCCAGCATTTT. Amino acids: CASSIGGNQPQHF.

This clonotype was detected a few times. J is TRBJ1-6 and V is TRBV7-3; D unresolved. V gave up 8 bases and J gave up 6 bases, with 11 bases separating them. Germline V gives CDR1 SGHTA, CDR2 FQGTGA. CDR3 size: 13 residues. The chain's CDR3 is CASGLGPNSPLHF. CDR3 coding DNA: TGTGCCAGCGGCCTAGGTCCTAATTCACCCCTCCACTTT.